In its sample, the clone carrying this TCR beta chain was seen a few times. Its antigen is unknown. This sample is drawn from a study of CD8 T cells in ankylosing spondylitis. Germline V lookup: CDR1 MDHEN, CDR2 SYDVKM. This CDR3 region has 16 residues. V dropped 2 bases and J dropped 7 bases, with 21 bases sitting between them. MiXCR was run by TCRdb on the 5' RACE reads, yielding one entry per CDR3 protein. This table holds roughly 180,000 distinct CDR3 sequences, roughly 10% found once. Findings and caveats of the study: Disease-associated clones were reportedly significantly overrepresented in matched ankylosing spondylitis synovial fluid.

This clonotype was sampled from a female donor with ankylosing spondylitis or in good health (not recorded which). Sequencing was carried out using blood, either unsorted or a sorted T cell fraction (not recorded which). The V call is TRBV28, the J call TRBJ2-7, with TRBD1 as a possible D gene (6 bases). Written as DNA, the CDR3 is TGTGCCAGCAGTTTAAATCGAAATCATGGGGGCCCTGAGCAGTACTTC. It specifies CASSLNRNHGGPEQYF.